The T cell receptor (beta chain) described here comes from a study of blood T cell repertoires in COVID-19. Authors' processing steps: For nucleated cells, counts were estimated from reference gene primer amplification. Produced via immunoSEQ multiplex PCR; TCRdb's table is partial and in-frame only. That table furnishes V, J and clone size, whereas the DNA furnished D and trimming. Of 150,000 to 200,000 clones in the sample, more than 75% were seen once. This sequence was found in a man between 45 and 60 years old who had recovered from COVID-19. The sequenced material came from peripheral blood.

CDR3 amino acids: CASSLTQGQGHEQFF. The CDR3, as DNA: TGTGCCAGCAGCTTAACCCAGGGACAGGGCCATGAGCAGTTCTTC. This chain uses TRBV7-2 with TRBJ2-1; 9 bases fit TRBD1. Looked up from germline, CDR1 is SGHTA and CDR2 is FQGNSA. Trimming removed 2 bases from V and 8 bases from J; junction bases left unmatched: 7. The CDR3 runs 15 residues.